This entry lists 20 T cell receptor beta chains sequenced from one sample in a study of cytomegalovirus exposure and HLA in healthy donors. Some clones are missing from TCRdb's copy, which holds only in-frame ones; the method was immunoSEQ multiplex PCR. The data contain more than 130,000 clones, approximately 86% of them seen just once; the ten biggest clones take up about 7.9%. Sequencing input: PBMCs. The receptor source for this set is a woman younger than 35 in good health and CMV-seropositive.

This clone was counted once. CDR3 DNA sequence: TGTGCCAGCAGCCCTCGCCAGGGGACCTACGAGCAGTACTTC. Protein sequence: CASSPRQGTYEQYF. This chain joins TRBV5-4 and TRBJ2-7; weak D call: TRBD1 (6 bases). Per germline, CDR1 SGHNT and CDR2 YYREEE (reference sequence). V was cut by 4 bases and J by 2 bases, with 13 bases left in between. The CDR3 length is 14 residues.

This sequence joins TRBV7-8 and TRBJ1-5; 7 bases fit TRBD1. J was trimmed by 4 bases and V by 1 base; bases with no gene match: 7. CDR1 is SGHVS, CDR2 FQNEAQ, per germline. The CDR3 is made up of 16 amino acids. CDR3 residues: CASSLEFRGRNQPQHF. CDR3 DNA sequence: TGTGCCAGCAGCTTAGAGTTCAGGGGGAGAAATCAGCCCCAGCATTTT.

A remark on this clone: The identical CDR3 is also encoded by other nucleotide sequences in the sample. The genes are TRBV5-1 and TRBJ2-7; D not certain. CDR1 and CDR2 from the germline V gene are SGHRS and YFSETQ. V shed 0 bases and J shed 0 bases, with 4 bases lying between them. The CDR3 totals 13 residues. CDR3 sequence (DNA): TGCGCCAGCAGCTTGGCCGTCTCCTACGAGCAGTACTTC. Amino acid sequence: CASSLAVSYEQYF. The complete variable domain, with remaining parts taken from reference TRBV5-1 and TRBJ2-7, reads KAGVTQTPRYLIKTRGQQVTLSCSPISGHRSVSWYQQTPGQGLQFLFEYFSETQRNKGNFPGRFSGRQFSNSRSEMNVSTLELGDSALYLCASSLAVSYEQYFGPGTRLTVT.

The rearrangement links TRBV27 to TRBJ1-5; perhaps TRBD1 as D (6 bases). Per the germline V gene, CDR1 is MNHEY and CDR2 is SMNVEV (reference sequence). The CDR3 is 15 amino acids. Trimming removed 6 bases at V and 7 bases at J, with 19 bases between. The CDR3 region is CASSLTRLQGQPQHF. The CDR3 DNA reads TGTGCCAGCAGCCTAACCCGACTCCAGGGGCAGCCCCAGCATTTT.

The chain has TRBV28 and TRBJ1-1; no reliable D call. From germline, CDR1 is MDHEN and CDR2 SYDVKM. This CDR3 has 16 amino acids. Trimming removed 6 bases at V and 0 bases at J, with 17 bases between. CDR3 amino acids: CASRFGSRNMNTEAFF. CDR3 nucleotides: TGTGCCAGCAGGTTTGGGTCCAGGAACATGAACACTGAAGCTTTCTTT.

This sequence joins TRBV30 and TRBJ2-4; D uncertain. The length of the CDR3 is 16 residues. Germline CDR1 reads GTSNPN; CDR2 reads SVGIG (reference sequence). Trimming removed 0 bases from V and 4 bases from J, with 16 bases in between. CDR3: CAWSVPPLRVKNIQYF. CDR3 nucleotides: TGTGCCTGGAGTGTACCCCCGCTTCGGGTAAAAAACATTCAGTACTTC. The whole variable domain, remainder taken from reference TRBV30 and TRBJ2-4, is SQTIHQWPATLVQPVGSPLSLECTVEGTSNPNLYWYRQAAGRGLQLLFYSVGIGQISSEVPQNLSASRPQDRQFILSSKKLLLSDSGFYLCAWSVPPLRVKNIQYFGAGTRLSVL.

The chain combines TRBV15 with TRBJ1-1; D is uncertain. CDR1 is LNHNV and CDR2 is YYDKDF in the germline V gene (reference sequence). Trimming stripped 6 bases from V and 2 bases from J, with 7 bases between. The CDR3 has 12 residues. CDR3 sequence (DNA): TGTGCCACCAGTGGGCAAAACACTGAAGCTTTCTTT. Translating it yields CATSGQNTEAFF.

This clone appeared a single time. This chain joins TRBV5-8 and TRBJ1-2, with D tentatively TRBD1 (6 bases). Per germline, CDR1 SGHTS and CDR2 YDEGEE. The length of the CDR3 is 14 residues. V lost 1 base and J lost 4, with 11 bases in between. CDR3 nucleotides: TGTGCCAGCAGCTTGACGTCAGGGGTCTATGGCTACACCTTC. This translates into CASSLTSGVYGYTF.

The chain links TRBV2 to TRBJ1-1; 9 bases align to TRBD1. The CDR3 runs to 13 residues. The J segment lost 6 bases and the V segment lost 7 bases, leaving 6 bases of the junction unmatched. The germline CDR1 and CDR2 sequences are SNHLY and FYNNEI. The CDR3 sequence: CASKRDRESEAFF. The CDR3 DNA reads TGTGCCAGCAAGAGGGACAGGGAATCTGAAGCTTTCTTT.

This sequence joins TRBV6-1 and TRBJ2-7; no clear D gene. The CDR3 totals 14 residues. The germline CDR1 and CDR2 sequences are MNHNS and SASEGT. The V end was cut by 5 bases, the J end by 2 bases, with 13 bases between. This chain's CDR3 is CASSITDTAYEQYF. In DNA form, the CDR3 reads TGTGCCAGCAGTATAACAGACACAGCCTACGAGCAGTACTTC.

The chain recombines TRBV28 with TRBJ2-7, with TRBD2 matching 8 bases. Germline-derived CDR1 and CDR2 are MDHEN and SYDVKM. There are 15 residues in the CDR3. V shed 4 bases, J shed 3 bases, and the junction held 8 bases outside the gene matches. The CDR3 DNA follows: TGTGCCAGCAGTTCCCAGCGGGAGATTGTCTACGAGCAGTACTTC. Amino acid sequence: CASSSQREIVYEQYF.

The V call is TRBV10-2, the J call TRBJ2-1; TRBD2 aligns across 11 bases. The length of the CDR3 is 16 residues. The ends lost 5 bases at V and 3 bases at J; junction bases unmatched: 6. From germline, CDR1 is WSHSY and CDR2 SAAADI. CDR3 coding DNA: TGCGCCAGCAGTCCAGGGACTAGCGGATTCTACAATGAGCAGTTCTTC. Its translation: CASSPGTSGFYNEQFF.

V and J are TRBV18 and TRBJ1-5; the D is unclear. Germline V gene lookup returns CDR1 KGHSH and CDR2 LQKENI. Trimming left V 0 bases short and J 0 bases short, with 6 bases between. The CDR3 runs to 15 residues. CDR3 bases: TGTGCCAGCTCACCACCGGCATCTAGCAATCAGCCCCAGCATTTT. Protein sequence: CASSPPASSNQPQHF.

The chain couples TRBV6-1 to TRBJ2-7; TRBD1 agrees at 7 bases. J was trimmed by 5 bases and V by 11 bases; bases with no gene match: 12. Germline loops: CDR1 MNHNS, CDR2 SASEGT. The CDR3 has 13 residues. Here the CDR3 DNA reads TGTGCCTCCGATTTGACAGGGCGCAACGAGCAGTACTTC. Translated: CASDLTGRNEQYF.

This chain links TRBV19 with TRBJ2-7; 8 bases are shared with TRBD1. The CDR3 length is 19 residues. Germline-derived CDR1 and CDR2 are LNHDA and SQIVND (reference sequence). The trim removed 6 bases at V and 1 base at J, leaving 20 bases unmatched. CDR3 sequence reads: CASSLGPGGHLGSSYEQYF. CDR3 DNA: TGTGCCAGTAGCCTGGGTCCAGGGGGCCACCTAGGATCGTCCTACGAGCAGTACTTC.

This clone was seen only a few times. CDR3 nucleotides: TGTGCCAGCAGGGAGGACAGCTCCCTGAGCTCCTACGAGCAGTACTTC. Translating it yields CASREDSSLSSYEQYF. This chain uses TRBV28 with TRBJ2-7, with a weak D call TRBD1 (6 bases). The length of the CDR3 is 16 residues. Germline CDR1 and CDR2: MDHEN and SYDVKM. The V and J ends lost 6 bases and 0 bases respectively, with 18 bases between them.

The gene calls are TRBV9 and TRBJ1-2; a weak D match, TRBD1 (5 bases). Per the germline V gene, CDR1 is SGDLS and CDR2 is YYNGEE. V shed 3 bases and J shed 3 bases, with 12 bases lying between them. The CDR3 has 14 amino acids. CDR3 sequence: CASSAGRGDYGYTF. CDR3 coding DNA: TGTGCCAGCAGCGCGGGGCGGGGGGACTATGGCTACACCTTC. Based on the CDR3 plus reference TRBV9 and TRBJ1-2, the full variable domain is DSGVTQTPKHLITATGQRVTLRCSPRSGDLSVYWYQQSLDQGLQFLIQYYNGEERAKGNILERFSAQQFPDLHSELNLSSLELGDSALYFCASSAGRGDYGYTFGSGTRLTVV.

The chain has TRBV7-9 and TRBJ2-7; TRBD2 agrees at 12 bases. Germline V CDR1 and CDR2: SEHNR, FQNEAQ (reference sequence). Unmatched junction bases numbered 7, after V lost 4 bases and J lost 0 bases. The CDR3 covers 17 residues. CDR3 in DNA: TGTGCCAGCAGCTCAAAGGGACTAGCGGGCCGCTCCTACGAGCAGTACTTC. This gives the protein CASSSKGLAGRSYEQYF.

The chain couples TRBV5-6 to TRBJ2-7; 8 nucleotides align to TRBD1. Germline loops: CDR1 SGHDT, CDR2 YYEEEE. Trimming removed 2 bases from V and 9 bases from J; junction bases left unmatched: 7. The CDR3 contains 13 residues. CDR3 in amino acids: CASSFQGAEGQYF. For the CDR3, the DNA is TGTGCCAGCAGCTTCCAGGGGGCAGAGGGGCAGTACTTC.

This CDR3 is CASSFIFPFPLRGGHPYEQYF. The CDR3 nucleotides read TGTGCCAGCAGTTTCATTTTCCCCTTCCCGTTGCGGGGGGGCCATCCCTACGAGCAGTACTTC. This chain joins TRBV27 and TRBJ2-7; 9 bases are shared with TRBD2. With 3 bases clipped from V and 2 bases from J, the junction kept 23 bases outside the gene matches. CDR1 MNHEY and CDR2 SMNVEV come from the germline V gene (reference sequence). This CDR3 has 21 amino acids.